This record concerns one T cell receptor beta chain sequence. Its antigen remains unidentified. The authors built TCR beta libraries using iRepertoire HTBI primers and Arm-PCR of CDR3 regions. TCRdb recomputed calls from the multiplex PCR reads with MiXCR, one row per CDR3 protein. The table records a few hundred thousand distinct CDR3 sequences, roughly 17% of them present only once. Indicated time point: newly diagnosed GD, antithyroid drugs for less than 3 months. PBMC RNA was the source of the TCR library. This entry is derived from a study of regulatory T cells in long-lasting Graves disease. Notes on the study in general: Persistent disease favored TRBV28, TRBJ1-2 and TRBJ2-5.

V lost 3 bases and J lost 6, with 12 bases in between. This CDR3 has 13 residues. The sample also formed part of further work on T cells in Graves' hyperthyroidism and ophthalmopathy. That source notes: The HTBI set primed first-round TCR CDR3 RT-PCR.

Sequences were derived from peripheral blood mononuclear cells (PBMCs), sampled at new diagnosis, from a patient treated with antithyroid drugs. The chain is built from TRBV12-3 or TRBV12-4 and TRBJ2-7, with no clear D. The TCR originated in a woman aged 18 to 35 with Graves disease. CDR3 coding DNA: TGTGCCAGCAGTTTGACTGGGGAACGCGAGCAGTACTTC. Amino acid sequence: CASSLTGEREQYF.